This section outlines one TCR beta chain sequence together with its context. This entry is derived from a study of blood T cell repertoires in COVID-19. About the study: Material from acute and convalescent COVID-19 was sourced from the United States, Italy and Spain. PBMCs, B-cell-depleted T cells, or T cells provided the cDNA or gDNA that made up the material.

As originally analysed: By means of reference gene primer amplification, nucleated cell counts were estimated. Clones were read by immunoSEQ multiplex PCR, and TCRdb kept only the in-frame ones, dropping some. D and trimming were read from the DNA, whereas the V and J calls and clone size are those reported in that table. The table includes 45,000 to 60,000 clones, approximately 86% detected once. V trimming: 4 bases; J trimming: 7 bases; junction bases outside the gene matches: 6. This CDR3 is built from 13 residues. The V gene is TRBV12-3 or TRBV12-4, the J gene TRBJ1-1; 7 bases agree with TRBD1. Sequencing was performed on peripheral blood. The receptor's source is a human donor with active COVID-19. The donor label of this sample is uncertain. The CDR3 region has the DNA TGTGCCAGCAGTTGGGACAGAGGACGTGAAGCTTTCTTT. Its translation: CASSWDRGREAFF.